Presented here are 21 T cell receptor beta chains from one specimen sequenced in a study of CD8 T cells in ankylosing spondylitis. Study-wide results and caveats: There was a TCR beta motif, made of roughly eight highly homologous variants, that appeared characteristic of ankylosing spondylitis blood.

These receptors have no identified antigens. TCRdb called the 5' RACE reads again in MiXCR, with one record for every CDR3 protein. The profile shows approximately 440,000 distinct CDR3 sequences, about a sixth of them singletons. The sample consisted of blood, either unsorted or a sorted T cell fraction (not recorded which). Receptor source: a male donor with ankylosing spondylitis.

This chain joins TRBV20-1 and TRBJ2-3, with 8 bases matching TRBD1. V lost 3 bases, J lost 1 base, and 6 bases stayed unmatched. Germline-derived CDR1 and CDR2 are DFQATT and SNEGSKA (reference sequence). The CDR3 sequence is 15 residues long. As DNA, the CDR3 is TGCAGTGCTAGCGATCCGACAGGGGGCACAGATACGCAGTATTTT. Its translation: CSASDPTGGTDTQYF.

This clonotype was recorded many times. This chain connects TRBV11-2 to TRBJ2-7; 9 bases match TRBD2. Germline V gives CDR1 SGHAT, CDR2 FQNNGV. The V gene end was trimmed by 1 base and the J gene end by 2 bases; junction bases not matched to a gene: 6. CDR3 length equals 16 residues. The CDR3 is CASSLAGIAGAYEQYF. The CDR3 nucleotides are TGTGCCAGCAGCTTAGCCGGAATAGCGGGAGCCTACGAGCAGTACTTC.

This clonotype has just a few counts. The chain combines TRBV28 with TRBJ2-2; D possibly uses TRBD1 or TRBD2 (5 bases each). CDR1 is MDHEN and CDR2 is SYDVKM in the germline V gene. The length of the CDR3 is 16 residues. The V end was cut by 4 bases, the J end by 2 bases, with 14 bases between. The CDR3 region is CASSSHWDDNTGELFF. CDR3 sequence (DNA): TGTGCCAGCAGTTCCCACTGGGACGACAACACCGGGGAGCTGTTTTTT.

The chain carries TRBV20-1 and TRBJ2-7; 9 positions agree with TRBD2. Per germline, CDR1 DFQATT and CDR2 SNEGSKA (reference sequence). This CDR3 is 16 amino acids long. V lost 3 bases and J lost 6; bases outside the gene matches: 15. The CDR3 sequence: CSASGAPGTSQGEQYF. The CDR3 region has the DNA TGCAGTGCTAGCGGCGCCCCCGGGACTAGCCAGGGCGAGCAGTACTTC.

This clonotype was seen at least ten times. The chain combines TRBV3-1 with TRBJ2-1; D is undetermined. There are 15 residues in the CDR3. The ends were cut back, 0 bases at V and 6 bases at J, with 12 bases in the middle. CDR1 and CDR2 from the germline V gene are LGHDT and YNNKEL (reference sequence). The CDR3 reads CASSQDPYSRNEQFF. CDR3 coding DNA: TGTGCCAGCAGCCAAGATCCTTATAGCCGCAATGAGCAGTTCTTC.

The genes are TRBV20-1 and TRBJ1-4; TRBD1 matches at 8 bases. Germline V lookup: CDR1 DFQATT, CDR2 SNEGSKA (reference sequence). CDR3 size: 12 residues. With 3 bases clipped from V and 7 bases from J, the junction kept 1 base outside the gene matches. The CDR3 nucleotides read TGCAGTGCTAGGGACAGGGTTGAAAAACTGTTTTTT. Translated, it gives CSARDRVEKLFF.

This sequence joins TRBV4-1 and TRBJ1-5; 11 bases agree with TRBD1. The CDR3 contains 15 residues. Germline V gene lookup returns CDR1 MGHRA and CDR2 YSYEKL. The junction had 6 bases not matched to a gene; V was cut back by 4 bases and J by 7 bases. The CDR3 DNA reads as TGCGCCAGCAGCCTCGGGACAGGGGGGGACCAGCCCCAGCATTTT. It translates to CASSLGTGGDQPQHF.

The chain uses TRBV11-3 and TRBJ2-7, with no clear D. Deletions cut 2 bases from V and 5 bases from J, with 7 bases between. CDR3 size: 12 residues. CDR1 and CDR2 (germline): SGHNT, YENEEA. The CDR3 here is CASSLRVDEQYF. CDR3 coding DNA: TGTGCCAGCAGCTTAAGGGTTGACGAGCAGTACTTC.

The chain has TRBV15 and TRBJ2-3; D uncertain. The CDR3 contains 14 residues. Per the germline V gene, CDR1 is LNHNV and CDR2 is YYDKDF (reference sequence). Trimming removed 3 bases at V and 6 bases at J, with 13 bases between. The CDR3, as DNA: TGTGCCACCAGCAGTAATGTGGGAAGGGATACGCAGTATTTT. Translation: CATSSNVGRDTQYF.

The chain is built from TRBV2 and TRBJ2-5; possibly TRBD1 for D (5 bases). Per germline, CDR1 SNHLY and CDR2 FYNNEI. Trimming stripped 6 bases from V and 4 bases from J, with 9 bases between. The CDR3 contains 12 residues. Written as DNA, the CDR3 is TGTGCCAGCAGCAGGGTTGTAGAGACCCAGTACTTC. Translating gives CASSRVVETQYF.

This clonotype was picked up many times. DNA of the CDR3: TGTGCCAGCAGTTGGACCTCCTTGGGCGAGCAGTACTTC. This gives the protein CASSWTSLGEQYF. The V gene is TRBV7-9, the J gene TRBJ2-7; D uncertain. The CDR3 runs 13 residues. V lost 6 bases to trimming and J lost 6 bases, with 15 bases between them. Germline CDR1 and CDR2: SEHNR and FQNEAQ (reference sequence). The whole variable domain, filled in from reference TRBV7-9 and TRBJ2-7, reads DTGVSQNPRHKITKRGQNVTFRCDPISEHNRLYWYRQTLGQGPEFLTYFQNEAQLEKSRLLSDRFSAERPKGSFSTLEIQRTEQGDSAMYLCASSWTSLGEQYFGPGTRLTVT.

This clonotype showed up just a few times. V gene TRBV5-6 combines with J gene TRBJ2-2, with 9 bases aligning to TRBD2. CDR1 and CDR2 from the germline V gene are SGHDT and YYEEEE. The trim removed 6 bases at V and 9 bases at J, leaving 3 bases unmatched. The CDR3 has 12 amino acids. CDR3 nucleotides: TGTGCCAGCACCGGGACTAGCAGGGAGCTGTTTTTT. Its protein is CASTGTSRELFF.

Ten or more counts support this clonotype. V gene TRBV5-1 combines with J gene TRBJ1-1, with 7 positions matching TRBD1. This CDR3 is 14 amino acids long. The ends lost 4 bases at V and 3 bases at J; junction bases unmatched: 6. Germline V gives CDR1 SGHRS, CDR2 YFSETQ. The CDR3 nucleotides are TGCGCCAGCAGCGAGACAGGGAGATACACTGAAGCTTTCTTT. It yields the protein CASSETGRYTEAFF.

In its sample, this clonotype was seen many times. The CDR3 DNA reads as TGCAGTGCTCTTTACGCGGGACAGCTTAACAATGAGCAGTTCTTC. Protein: CSALYAGQLNNEQFF. V gene TRBV20-1 combines with J gene TRBJ2-1; a possible D gene is TRBD1 (7 bases). The ends were cut back, 5 bases at V and 5 bases at J, with 19 bases in the middle. Per germline, CDR1 DFQATT and CDR2 SNEGSKA (reference sequence). The CDR3 length is 15 residues.

The chain combines TRBV7-3 with TRBJ1-1; D not resolved. The CDR3 loop spans 14 amino acids. The V and J ends lost 2 bases and 7 bases respectively, with 14 bases between them. Per germline, CDR1 SGHTA and CDR2 FQGTGA. In DNA, the CDR3 is TGTGCCAGCAGCTTAGAACGGTGGTGGGGTGAAGCTTTCTTT. Its protein product is CASSLERWWGEAFF.

The chain has TRBV29-1 and TRBJ2-5, with TRBD1 as a possible D gene (6 bases). CDR1 is SQVTM and CDR2 is ANQGSEA in the germline V gene. V lost 4 bases and J lost 5, with 11 bases in between. The CDR3 sequence is 12 residues long. CDR3 DNA: TGCAGCGTTGGACAGGATGGTGAGACCCAGTACTTC. Translating gives CSVGQDGETQYF.

This clonotype was observed at least ten times. This chain joins TRBV20-1 and TRBJ2-7; 9 bases are shared with TRBD1. V shed 1 base and J 7 bases; nucleotides not matched to a gene: 8. Looked up from germline, CDR1 is DFQATT and CDR2 is SNEGSKA (reference sequence). This CDR3 spans 14 amino acids. Written as DNA, the CDR3 is TGCAGTGCTAGAGCCGGGGACAGGGTAGGGGAGCAGTACTTC. This translates into CSARAGDRVGEQYF.

The chain has TRBV5-8 and TRBJ2-1; TRBD1 matches at 7 bases. V lost 1 base and J lost 5; bases outside the gene matches: 6. CDR3 length: 15 residues. From germline, CDR1 is SGHTS and CDR2 YDEGEE. This chain's CDR3 is CASSLLQGSHNEQFF. The CDR3 DNA reads TGTGCCAGCAGCTTGCTACAGGGGTCGCACAATGAGCAGTTCTTC.

The rearrangement links TRBV5-1 to TRBJ2-1, with 10 bases aligning to TRBD2. This CDR3 is 15 amino acids long. The germline V gene has CDR1 SGHRS and CDR2 YFSETQ. V shed 4 bases, J shed 5 bases, and the junction held 6 bases outside the gene matches. The CDR3 region is CASSILAGRDNEQFF. CDR3 nucleotides: TGCGCCAGCAGCATACTAGCGGGGAGGGACAATGAGCAGTTCTTC. The full variable domain, completed using reference TRBV5-1 and TRBJ2-1, is KAGVTQTPRYLIKTRGQQVTLSCSPISGHRSVSWYQQTPGQGLQFLFEYFSETQRNKGNFPGRFSGRQFSNSRSEMNVSTLELGDSALYLCASSILAGRDNEQFFGPGTRLTVL.

The V call is TRBV11-2, the J call TRBJ2-4, with D perhaps TRBD1 (5 bases). The germline CDR1 and CDR2 sequences are SGHAT and FQNNGV. V was pared by 5 bases and J by 0 bases, with 14 bases between. The CDR3 covers 16 residues. The CDR3 sequence is CASSPQAGKAKNIQYF. CDR3 nucleotide sequence: TGTGCCAGCAGCCCACAGGCAGGGAAAGCCAAAAACATTCAGTACTTC.

V usage is TRBV5-1 and J usage is TRBJ2-7; maybe TRBD1 (5 bases). Deletions cut 4 bases from V and 4 bases from J, with 12 bases between. The CDR3 totals 13 residues. Germline lookup yields CDR1 SGHRS and CDR2 YFSETQ. CDR3 loop: CASSLPRQYEQYF. The CDR3 DNA is TGCGCCAGCAGCCTACCCCGACAGTACGAGCAGTACTTC.